This entry describes one T cell receptor beta chain. The antigen is unknown. This CDR3 comprises 14 residues. The V end lost 10 bases, the J end lost 3 bases, and 16 bases lay between the germline ends. The germline V gene has CDR1 MDHEN and CDR2 SYDVKM. Sample time point: blood 2 weeks post-SBRT. Sample treatment: 15 Gy SBRT to primary tumor, nephrectomy 4 weeks later. Blood was sampled at baseline, 2 weeks and 4 weeks after SBRT. The data were obtained in a study of radiation and T cells in renal cell carcinoma. Study as a whole: Nephrectomy followed 15 Gy stereotactic body radiation by 4 weeks. Findings and limits, study-wide: In blood, top tumor clones expanded by 2 weeks, shrinking by 4.

Data came from immunoSEQ multiplex PCR; TCRdb stores just in-frame clones and leaves some out. The sample holds some 130,000 clones, roughly 77% seen once. This TCR was recovered from a woman aged 60-75 years with renal cell carcinoma. The J gene is TRBJ1-3, the V gene TRBV28; weak D call: TRBD1 (6 bases). The sample was blood, taken from a patient whose treatment included radiotherapy and nephrectomy. CDR3 sequence reads: CATLRGAGGNTIYF. Written as DNA, the CDR3 is TGTGCCACCCTGCGGGGGGCGGGTGGAAACACCATATATTTT.